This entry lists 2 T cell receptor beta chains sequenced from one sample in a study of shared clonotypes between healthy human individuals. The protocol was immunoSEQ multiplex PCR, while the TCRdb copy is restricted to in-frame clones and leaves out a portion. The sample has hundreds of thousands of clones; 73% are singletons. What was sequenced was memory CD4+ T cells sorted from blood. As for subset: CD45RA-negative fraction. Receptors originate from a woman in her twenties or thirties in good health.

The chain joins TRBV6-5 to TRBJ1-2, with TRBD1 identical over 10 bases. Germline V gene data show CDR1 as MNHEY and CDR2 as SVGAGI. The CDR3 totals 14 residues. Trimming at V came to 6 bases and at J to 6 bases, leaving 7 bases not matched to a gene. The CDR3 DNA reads TGTGCCAGCAGACCCCCGGGACAGGGGAATGGCTACACCTTC. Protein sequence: CASRPPGQGNGYTF.

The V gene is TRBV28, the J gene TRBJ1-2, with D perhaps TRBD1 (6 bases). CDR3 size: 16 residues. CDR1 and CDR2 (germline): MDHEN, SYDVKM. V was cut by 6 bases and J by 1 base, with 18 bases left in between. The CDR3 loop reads CASSHGWGDNNYGYTF. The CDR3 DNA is TGTGCCAGCAGCCACGGTTGGGGGGACAATAACTATGGCTACACCTTC.